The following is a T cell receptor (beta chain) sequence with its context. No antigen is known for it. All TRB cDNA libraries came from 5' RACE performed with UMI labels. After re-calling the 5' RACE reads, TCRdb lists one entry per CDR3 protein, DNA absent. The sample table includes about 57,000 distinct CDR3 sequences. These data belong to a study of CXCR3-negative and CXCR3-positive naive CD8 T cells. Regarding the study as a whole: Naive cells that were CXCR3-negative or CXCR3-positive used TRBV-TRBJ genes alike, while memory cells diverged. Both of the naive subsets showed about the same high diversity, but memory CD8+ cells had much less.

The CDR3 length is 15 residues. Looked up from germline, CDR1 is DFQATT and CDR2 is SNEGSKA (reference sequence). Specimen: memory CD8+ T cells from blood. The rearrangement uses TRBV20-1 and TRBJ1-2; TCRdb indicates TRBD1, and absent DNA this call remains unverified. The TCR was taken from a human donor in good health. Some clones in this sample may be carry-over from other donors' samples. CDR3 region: CSARDSRGGNYGYTF.